The entry below gives a single T cell receptor beta chain sequence along with its context. The Seattle patients, enrolled during active infection, were followed longitudinally. Measured with immunoSEQ multiplex PCR; TCRdb has only the in-frame clones, and not every one. This sample has about 350,000 clones, with around 88% found just once. The sample is drawn from a study of blood T cell repertoires in COVID-19. Study-level background: Material from acute and convalescent COVID-19 was sourced from the United States, Italy and Spain. Sources were T cells, B-cell-depleted T cells, or PBMCs; the material itself was cDNA or gDNA.

Per the germline V gene, CDR1 is KGHSH and CDR2 is LQKENI. The ends were cut back, 2 bases at V and 5 bases at J, with 13 bases in the middle. CDR3 length: 15 residues. Material: peripheral blood. This receptor was taken from an older woman with COVID-19, enrolled during active disease. The chain links TRBV18 to TRBJ1-5; D remains unclear. CDR3 sequence: CASSPKLADDQPQHF. Written as DNA, the CDR3 is TGTGCCAGCTCACCAAAACTGGCGGATGATCAGCCCCAGCATTTT.